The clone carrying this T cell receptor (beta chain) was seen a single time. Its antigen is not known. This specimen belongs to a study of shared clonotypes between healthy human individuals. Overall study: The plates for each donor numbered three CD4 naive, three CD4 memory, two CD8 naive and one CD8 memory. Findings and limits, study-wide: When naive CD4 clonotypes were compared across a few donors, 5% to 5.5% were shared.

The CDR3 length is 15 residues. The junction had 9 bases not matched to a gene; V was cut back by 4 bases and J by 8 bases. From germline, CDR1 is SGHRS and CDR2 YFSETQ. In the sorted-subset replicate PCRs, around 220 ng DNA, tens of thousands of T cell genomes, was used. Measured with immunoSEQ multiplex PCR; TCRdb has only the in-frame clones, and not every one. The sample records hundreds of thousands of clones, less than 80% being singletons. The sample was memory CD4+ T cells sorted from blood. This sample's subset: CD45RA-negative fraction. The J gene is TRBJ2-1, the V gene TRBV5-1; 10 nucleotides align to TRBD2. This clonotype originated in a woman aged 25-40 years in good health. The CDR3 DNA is TGCGCCAGCAGCACCCTAGCGGGAGATATTTATGAGCAGTTCTTC. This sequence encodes CASSTLAGDIYEQFF. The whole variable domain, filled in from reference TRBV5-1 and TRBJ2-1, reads KAGVTQTPRYLIKTRGQQVTLSCSPISGHRSVSWYQQTPGQGLQFLFEYFSETQRNKGNFPGRFSGRQFSNSRSEMNVSTLELGDSALYLCASSTLAGDIYEQFFGPGTRLTVL.